The present T cell receptor (beta chain) was sequenced within a study of blood T cells in healthy people across ages. Notes on the study in general: In long-lived donors, naive CD4+ cell counts and diversity exceeded those of aged donors.

Healthy Caucasian individuals from Russia aged about 6 to 95 were enrolled as donors. Then a second PCR, running roughly 7 to 11 cycles, was carried out with a sample-barcoded 5' primer and a J-beta primer mix. TCRdb analysed the 5' RACE reads with MiXCR anew, one entry per CDR3 protein. The sample yields 1.8 million or so distinct CDR3 sequences, roughly two fifths seen once. This CDR3 region has 14 residues. The germline V gene has CDR1 SEHNR and CDR2 FQNEAQ (reference sequence). Between the trimmed V and J ends, which lost 5 bases and 6 bases, there was a span of 14 bases. A word on this clonotype: Its antigen remains unknown.

This sequence joins TRBV7-9 and TRBJ1-5, with a weak D call TRBD1 (5 bases). The TCR sequence derives from a human donor in good health. Sequencing was performed on blood. The CDR3 coding sequence is TGTGCCAGCAGCCCTGGGGGGGGGATTCAGCCCCAGCATTTT. It codes for CASSPGGGIQPQHF. Variable domain in full (rest from reference TRBV7-9 and TRBJ1-5): DTGVSQNPRHKITKRGQNVTFRCDPISEHNRLYWYRQTLGQGPEFLTYFQNEAQLEKSRLLSDRFSAERPKGSFSTLEIQRTEQGDSAMYLCASSPGGGIQPQHFGDGTRLSIL.